The sequence of this T cell receptor (beta chain) was determined in a study of cytomegalovirus exposure and HLA in healthy donors. For the study at large: Earlier findings included some 120 million unique TCR beta sequences obtained from 150 million to 200 million T cells.

Broader study findings: Reportedly, fewer N-insertions than the approximately 690-donor mean appeared in an Asian-associated ancestry cluster in a later analysis. Among CMV-associated TCR beta chains, most appeared HLA-restricted in a later analysis. Previous analysis showed most TCR beta V segments were productive about 87% or about 30% of the time.

A note on this clone: Its antigen is not known.

PCR amplification relied on 60 Vbeta primers (plus 13 Jbeta primers). Profiling relied on immunoSEQ multiplex PCR, and the TCRdb table lists in-frame clones only, not all of them. This table has fewer than 200,000 clones, 80% to 90% appearing once. This CDR3 has 15 amino acids. V gave up 0 bases and J gave up 4 bases, with 10 bases separating them. The germline V gene has CDR1 SGDLS and CDR2 YYNGEE. The source is a woman aged 25 to 39 in good health and CMV-seropositive. The specimen sequenced was PBMCs. The V gene is TRBV9, the J gene TRBJ1-4; D call uncertain. The CDR3 bases are TGTGCCAGCAGCGTAGGTAGTGGGAGTAATGAAAAACTGTTTTTT. Its protein product is CASSVGSGSNEKLFF.